This T cell receptor beta chain was captured in a study of cytomegalovirus exposure and HLA in healthy donors. Study-level results: Specificity for CMV antigens was confirmed in vitro for a few of the CMV-associated chains. Published work reported that the classifier diagnosed cytomegalovirus status with high specificity and sensitivity.

The PCR had 60 Vbeta and 13 Jbeta primers. The protocol was immunoSEQ multiplex PCR, while the TCRdb copy is restricted to in-frame clones and leaves out a portion. The profile shows some 180,000 clones, 81% of them singletons. Germline V gene sequence: CDR1 SGHRS, CDR2 YFSETQ. CDR3 size: 13 residues. The V and J ends lost 0 bases and 9 bases respectively, with 10 bases between them. This clone was seen a few times. Antigen unknown. The specimen was PBMCs. This chain uses TRBV5-1 with TRBJ2-1; the D gene is possibly TRBD1 (6 bases). The TCR was taken from a man between 35 and 55 years old in good health and CMV-seropositive. The CDR3 is CASSLAGDSEQFF. DNA for the CDR3: TGCGCCAGCAGCTTGGCAGGGGATAGTGAGCAGTTCTTC.